This TCR beta chain was profiled in a study of CXCR3-negative and CXCR3-positive naive CD8 T cells. Overall study results and limits: CXCR3-positive naive cells had TRB CDR3s that were more hydrophobic than CXCR3-negative naive cells had.

UMI labels and 5' RACE were used to prepare the TRB cDNA libraries. TCRdb reprocessed the 5' RACE reads and reports one entry per CDR3 protein, with no DNA. The table lists 130,000 to 150,000 distinct CDR3 sequences, with approximately 0.28% in the top ten. A note on this clonotype: Its antigen is not identified.

This TCR was recovered from a human donor in good health. Some clones in this sample may be carry-over from other donors' samples. The sequencing input was naive CXCR3+ CD8+ T cells from blood. Subset noted: CD45RO-CCR7+CD27+CD95- naive CD8+ T cells expressing CXCR3 (TNR3+).

CDR3 amino acids: CASSMGPGTSGGSFTDTQYF. V usage is TRBV7-2 and J usage is TRBJ2-3; the D call of TRBD2 rests on TCRdb alone, since no DNA is present to check it. CDR1 is SGHTA and CDR2 is FQGNSA in the germline V gene. The CDR3 is made up of 20 amino acids.